The sequence of this T cell receptor beta chain was determined in a study of blood T cell repertoires in COVID-19. Per the germline V gene, CDR1 is WNHNN and CDR2 is SYGVQD (reference sequence). The CDR3 sequence is 16 residues long. J lost 8 bases, V lost 5 bases, and 10 bases had no gene match. Authors' data handling: Amplification with reference gene primers provided the estimates of nucleated cell counts. Measured with immunoSEQ multiplex PCR; TCRdb has only the in-frame clones, and not every one. The V and J calls and clone size are taken from that table; D and trimming were inferred from the DNA. Found here are 160,000 or so clones, roughly 86% of them singletons; the top ten hold 1.6%.

The clonotype originates from a woman aged 45 to 65 with acute or convalescent COVID-19. The sample consisted of peripheral blood. This sequence joins TRBV10-1 and TRBJ2-1; 12 bases are shared with TRBD1. The CDR3 protein is CASSQPGQGAPDEQFF. The CDR3, as DNA: TGCGCCAGCAGTCAACCGGGACAGGGGGCGCCGGATGAGCAGTTCTTC.